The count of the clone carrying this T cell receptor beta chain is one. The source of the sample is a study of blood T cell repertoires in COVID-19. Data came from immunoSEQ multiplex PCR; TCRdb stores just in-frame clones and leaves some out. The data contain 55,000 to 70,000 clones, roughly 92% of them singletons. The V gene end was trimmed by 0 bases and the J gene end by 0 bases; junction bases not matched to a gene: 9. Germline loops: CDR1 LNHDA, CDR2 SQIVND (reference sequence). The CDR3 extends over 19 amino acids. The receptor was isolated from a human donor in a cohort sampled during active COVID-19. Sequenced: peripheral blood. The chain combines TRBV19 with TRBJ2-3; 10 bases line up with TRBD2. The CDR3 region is CASSIDLYSGRPSTDTQYF. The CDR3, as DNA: TGTGCCAGTAGTATAGATCTATATAGCGGGAGGCCTAGCACAGATACGCAGTATTTT.